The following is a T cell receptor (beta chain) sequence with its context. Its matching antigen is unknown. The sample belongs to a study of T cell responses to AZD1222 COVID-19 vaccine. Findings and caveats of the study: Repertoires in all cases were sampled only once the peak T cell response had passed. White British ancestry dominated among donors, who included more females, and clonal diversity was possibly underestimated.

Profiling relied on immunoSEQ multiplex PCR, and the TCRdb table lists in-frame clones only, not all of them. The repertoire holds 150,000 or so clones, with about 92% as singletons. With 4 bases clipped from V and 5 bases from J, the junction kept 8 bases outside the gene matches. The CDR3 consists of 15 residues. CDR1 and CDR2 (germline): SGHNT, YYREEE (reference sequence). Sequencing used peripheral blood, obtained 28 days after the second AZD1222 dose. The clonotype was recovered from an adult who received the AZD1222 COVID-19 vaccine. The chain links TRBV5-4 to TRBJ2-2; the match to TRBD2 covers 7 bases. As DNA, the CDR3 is TGTGCCAGCAGCCACTCACGGACTAGGACCGGGGAGCTGTTTTTT. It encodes CASSHSRTRTGELFF.